These 7 T cell receptor beta chains share one sample of origin, sequenced in a study of a mutant IDH1 vaccine in newly diagnosed glioma. Time point: week 47, end of study. All doses held 300 ug of mutant IDH1 20-mer peptide, with topical imiquimod. Their antigens are not known. This table comes from immunoSEQ multiplex PCR, and its TCRdb copy is limited to in-frame clones, with some not included. The data show 50,000 or so clones, around 85% seen once. The sequencing here drew on PBMCs, taken from a glioma patient whose treatment included an IDH1 peptide vaccine. These receptors were taken from a woman aged 30 to 39 with glioma. Some clones in this sample may be carry-over from other donors' samples.

The chain links TRBV19 to TRBJ1-2; tentative D call: TRBD1 (5 bases). V lost 1 base to trimming and J lost 2 bases, with 14 bases between them. Germline loops: CDR1 LNHDA, CDR2 SQIVND (reference sequence). The CDR3 runs to 16 residues. This CDR3 is CASSIATGRLNYGYTF. As DNA, the CDR3 is TGTGCCAGTAGTATAGCAACGGGACGGTTGAACTATGGCTACACCTTC.

J is TRBJ1-5 and V is TRBV27, with a tentative D call TRBD1 (6 bases). The CDR3 covers 14 residues. Trimming removed 8 bases at V and 7 bases at J, with 18 bases between. Germline V lookup: CDR1 MNHEY, CDR2 SMNVEV (reference sequence). CDR3 DNA sequence: TGTGCCAGCCGCCGGTTGGGGGGGGGCCAGCCCCAGCATTTT. This encodes CASRRLGGGQPQHF.

The gene calls are TRBV27 and TRBJ2-1; 12 nucleotides line up with TRBD2. This CDR3 contains 15 residues. With V trimmed by 6 bases and J by 4 bases, 4 bases remained unmatched. Germline V lookup: CDR1 MNHEY, CDR2 SMNVEV (reference sequence). The CDR3 region is CASRTSGSTYNEQFF. In nucleotides, the CDR3 is TGTGCCAGCAGGACTAGCGGGAGTACATACAATGAGCAGTTCTTC.

In this sample, this clone turned up once. This sequence joins TRBV30 and TRBJ2-1, with D maybe TRBD2 (7 bases). Germline V CDR1 and CDR2: GTSNPN, SVGIG (reference sequence). The V gene lost 0 bases and the J gene lost 8 bases, with 23 bases spanning the gap. CDR3 size: 17 residues. Here the CDR3 DNA reads TGTGCCTGGAGTGTACCAAGCATCGGGGGGCCGGCCTATGAGCAGTTCTTC. Its translation: CAWSVPSIGGPAYEQFF.

CDR3 sequence reads: CASSPGTGVPSYEQYF. CDR3 nucleotides: TGTGCCAGCAGCCCCGGGACAGGGGTCCCCTCCTACGAGCAGTACTTC. The rearrangement uses TRBV9 and TRBJ2-7; 10 bases line up with TRBD1. With 4 bases clipped from V and 0 bases from J, the junction kept 7 bases outside the gene matches. The CDR3 has 16 residues. Germline values: CDR1 SGDLS, CDR2 YYNGEE.

V is TRBV9 and J is TRBJ1-2; possible D gene TRBD1, 6 bases. V was clipped by 0 bases and J by 6 bases, with 15 bases between them. The CDR3 covers 15 residues. Per germline, CDR1 SGDLS and CDR2 YYNGEE. CDR3: CASSVEPQGRNGYTF. In DNA, the CDR3 is TGTGCCAGCAGCGTAGAGCCTCAGGGGAGGAATGGCTACACCTTC. Together with reference TRBV9 and TRBJ1-2, the CDR3 gives the full variable domain: DSGVTQTPKHLITATGQRVTLRCSPRSGDLSVYWYQQSLDQGLQFLIQYYNGEERAKGNILERFSAQQFPDLHSELNLSSLELGDSALYFCASSVEPQGRNGYTFGSGTRLTVV.

The chain uses TRBV18 and TRBJ2-4; D possibly uses TRBD1 or TRBD2 (5 bases each). Trimming stripped 0 bases from V and 0 bases from J, with 9 bases between. The germline V gene encodes CDR1 KGHSH and CDR2 LQKENI. The CDR3 runs 16 residues. CDR3 in amino acids: CASSPPRGPAKNIQYF. The DNA for the CDR3 is TGTGCCAGCTCACCACCCCGGGGCCCAGCCAAAAACATTCAGTACTTC.